The sequence of this T cell receptor (beta chain) was determined in a study of cytomegalovirus exposure and HLA in healthy donors. General study results and limits: TCR beta V segments were, for the most part, productive about 87% or about 30% of the time in an earlier analysis. As a later analysis showed, a missense DCLRE1C variant was linked to trimming of TCR beta V- and J-genes. Immune exposure data for these donors was limited to CMV serostatus. Analyses of presence and absence presupposed an approximately uniform sequencing depth across donors.

With 60 Vbeta and 13 Jbeta primers, the PCR was carried out. Libraries were prepared by immunoSEQ multiplex PCR; TCRdb keeps only in-frame clonotypes and omits some of them. The sample includes 100,000 to 150,000 clones, roughly 66% of them seen just once. Trimming pared 7 bases from V and 3 bases from J, leaving 16 bases between. The CDR3 covers 14 residues. Looked up from germline, CDR1 is MNHNS and CDR2 is SASEGT. As regards this clone: As yet, its antigen is unknown.

The V and J genes are TRBV6-1 and TRBJ2-7; a weak D match, TRBD1 (5 bases). Sequences were obtained from PBMCs. This receptor was identified in a man aged 60 to 69 in good health and CMV-seropositive. CDR3 DNA: TGTGCCAGCATCTATTCTCAGGGTATCTACGAGCAGTACTTC. It is translated as CASIYSQGIYEQYF.